The 26 T cell receptor beta chains below come from one sample, sequenced in a study of blood T cell repertoires in COVID-19 (dated by TCRdb to 2019 to 2021). Receptors were amplified or captured by the immunoSEQ multiplex PCR assay. In TCRdb, the immuneACCESS table is reduced to in-frame sequences with V and J assigned. These tables do not hold every clone; where another copy was compared, an unresolved V gene accounts for under half, and the others remain unexplained. In all, the sample holds roughly 280,000 clones, and roughly nine tenths of those were seen once. Less than 2.5% of the sample rests with the top ten. Sequencing input: PBMCs or T cells enriched from blood (not recorded which). All receptors come from a young woman who had recovered from COVID-19.

V gene TRBV9 combines with J gene TRBJ2-2; D possibly corresponds to TRBD1 (6 bases). This CDR3 has 15 amino acids. Germline V gives CDR1 SGDLS, CDR2 YYNGEE. Trimming pared 4 bases from V and 7 bases from J, leaving 17 bases between. The DNA for the CDR3 is TGTGCCAGCAGCACTCAGGACAGTTCGGTCGGGGAGCTGTTTTTT. It is translated as CASSTQDSSVGELFF.

The genes are TRBV27 and TRBJ1-4; D gene ambiguous. V was shortened by 6 bases and J by 5 bases, with 19 bases between the two germline ends. Germline V gives CDR1 MNHEY, CDR2 SMNVEV (reference sequence). The CDR3 is 16 amino acids. The CDR3 reads CASSHGDPALNEKLFF. For the CDR3, the DNA is TGTGCCAGCAGCCACGGGGATCCGGCGTTGAATGAAAAACTGTTTTTT.

The gene calls are TRBV28 and TRBJ1-5, with D maybe TRBD1 (5 bases). V lost 4 bases, J lost 5 bases, and 9 bases lay in between. The CDR3 contains 13 residues. Germline CDR1 MDHEN, CDR2 SYDVKM. CDR3 region: CASSSRVYQPQHF. CDR3 sequence (DNA): TGTGCCAGCAGTTCCAGGGTTTATCAGCCCCAGCATTTT.

The chain joins TRBV2 to TRBJ2-7; 7 positions match TRBD1. Germline values: CDR1 SNHLY, CDR2 FYNNEI. There are 12 residues in the CDR3. J lost 7 bases, V lost 5 bases, and 5 bases had no gene match. CDR3 bases: TGTGCCAGCAGTACGAGGGGGCTTGAGCAGTACTTC. Translating gives CASSTRGLEQYF.

The V and J genes are TRBV5-1 and TRBJ2-2; possible D gene TRBD1, 5 bases. The germline V gene encodes CDR1 SGHRS and CDR2 YFSETQ. V was clipped by 1 base and J by 2 bases, with 9 bases between them. The CDR3 sequence is 15 residues long. CDR3 bases: TGCGCCAGCAGCTTGAAGGGGCCTAACACCGGGGAGCTGTTTTTT. Protein sequence: CASSLKGPNTGELFF. Full variable domain (remainder filled in from reference TRBV5-1 and TRBJ2-2): KAGVTQTPRYLIKTRGQQVTLSCSPISGHRSVSWYQQTPGQGLQFLFEYFSETQRNKGNFPGRFSGRQFSNSRSEMNVSTLELGDSALYLCASSLKGPNTGELFFGEGSRLTVL.

The rearrangement links TRBV5-8 to TRBJ1-5; D unclear. Trimming stripped 4 bases from V and 7 bases from J, with 9 bases between. CDR3 length: 12 residues. CDR1 and CDR2 (germline): SGHTS, YDEGEE. This CDR3 is CASSLEEQPQHF. DNA for the CDR3: TGTGCCAGCAGCCTTGAGGAACAGCCCCAGCATTTT. The full variable domain, its missing parts supplied by reference TRBV5-8 and TRBJ1-5, is EAGVTQSPTHLIKTRGQQATLRCSPISGHTSVYWYQQALGLGLQFLLWYDEGEERNRGNFPPRFSGRQFPNYSSELNVNALELEDSALYLCASSLEEQPQHFGDGTRLSIL.

The chain links TRBV19 to TRBJ1-2, with D uncertain. The V end was cut by 2 bases, the J end by 4 bases, with 5 bases between. The length of the CDR3 is 12 residues. Germline CDR1 LNHDA, CDR2 SQIVND (reference sequence). CDR3 amino acids: CASSIQFYGYTF. The CDR3 DNA is TGTGCCAGTAGTATACAGTTCTATGGCTACACCTTC.

This chain joins TRBV13 and TRBJ2-2; 7 bases fit TRBD1. Per the germline V gene, CDR1 is PRHDT and CDR2 is FYEKMQ (reference sequence). The CDR3 has 15 amino acids. With V trimmed by 5 bases and J by 7 bases, 10 bases remained unmatched. In DNA, the CDR3 is TGTGCCAGCAGCCCTCGGGACAGCCAAGTCGGGGAGCTGTTTTTT. It yields the protein CASSPRDSQVGELFF.

V usage is TRBV3-1 (or the pseudogene TRBV3-2) and J usage is TRBJ2-7; 12 bases align to TRBD2. CDR3 size: 14 residues. In germline, CDR1 is LGHDT, CDR2 YNNKEL (reference sequence). After removal of 2 bases from V and 7 bases from J, the junction contained 3 bases not matched to a gene. The CDR3 reads CASSQSGTSGEQYF. The CDR3 DNA follows: TGTGCCAGCAGCCAATCAGGGACTAGCGGGGAGCAGTACTTC.

The V and J genes are TRBV28 and TRBJ1-4, with 9 nucleotides matching TRBD1. Germline CDR1 reads MDHEN; CDR2 reads SYDVKM. The CDR3 runs 15 residues. The ends lost 7 bases at V and 8 bases at J; junction bases unmatched: 11. The CDR3 here is CASIPGTGTGEKLFF. In DNA form, the CDR3 reads TGTGCCAGCATCCCTGGGACAGGGACGGGAGAAAAACTGTTTTTT.

The chain carries TRBV29-1 and TRBJ2-7; 8 nucleotides line up with TRBD2. V lost 4 bases to trimming and J lost 2 bases; unmatched junction nucleotides: 4. CDR3 length equals 13 residues. CDR1 and CDR2 from the germline V gene are SQVTM and ANQGSEA. This CDR3 reads CSVGGGTTYEQYF. The CDR3 DNA reads TGCAGCGTTGGCGGGGGGACAACCTACGAGCAGTACTTC.

This clone has only one observation. The chain uses TRBV28 and TRBJ1-1, with a weak D call TRBD1 (6 bases). Trimming took off 5 bases at V and 7 bases at J, with 11 bases between the two ends. In germline, CDR1 is MDHEN, CDR2 SYDVKM. This CDR3 has 12 amino acids. CDR3 loop: CASSPIGGEAFF. The CDR3 nucleotides are TGTGCCAGCAGTCCTATAGGGGGTGAAGCTTTCTTT.

The chain has TRBV6-5 and TRBJ1-1; TRBD1 matches 7 bases. Germline V CDR1 and CDR2: MNHEY, SVGAGI. V dropped 6 bases and J dropped 1; count of bases not matched to a gene: 2. This CDR3 spans 13 amino acids. CDR3 DNA: TGTGCCAGCAGCTGGACAGGGAACACTGAAGCTTTCTTT. Protein sequence: CASSWTGNTEAFF.

CDR3 bases: TGTGCCAGCAGTTACTCGCCAGGGACTAGTGTCGCAGATACGCAGTATTTT. This encodes CASSYSPGTSVADTQYF. V and J are TRBV6-2 or TRBV6-3 and TRBJ2-3; 8 positions match TRBD2. Unmatched junction bases numbered 9, after V lost 0 bases and J lost 4 bases. This CDR3 contains 17 residues. Per germline, CDR1 MNHEY and CDR2 SVGEGT.

Comment on this clone: The sample contains more than one DNA sequence encoding this CDR3. The gene calls are TRBV27 and TRBJ2-7, with D tentatively TRBD2 (5 bases). The CDR3 has 13 residues. Germline V gene sequence: CDR1 MNHEY, CDR2 SMNVEV (reference sequence). Deletions cut 3 bases from V and 0 bases from J, with 6 bases between. The CDR3, as DNA: TGTGCCAGCAGTTTCCGGGGCTCCTACGAGCAGTACTTC. It yields the protein CASSFRGSYEQYF.

This chain joins TRBV14 and TRBJ1-2; TRBD1 matches 9 bases. The V and J ends lost 3 bases and 4 bases, in that order; junction bases with no gene match: 6. CDR3 length equals 15 residues. Germline CDR1 is SGHDN and CDR2 is FVKESK. CDR3 bases: TGTGCCAGCAGCCACCCCGGACAGGGGATCTATGGCTACACCTTC. Translation: CASSHPGQGIYGYTF.

This sequence joins TRBV9 and TRBJ1-5; D remains ambiguous. Trimming stripped 0 bases from V and 0 bases from J, with 7 bases between. Germline CDR1 is SGDLS and CDR2 is YYNGEE. The CDR3 is 15 amino acids. CDR3 amino acids: CASSVDSYSNQPQHF. CDR3 DNA sequence: TGTGCCAGCAGCGTAGACAGTTATAGCAATCAGCCCCAGCATTTT.

J is TRBJ2-3 and V is TRBV2; 7 positions match TRBD2. J gave up 1 base and V 5 bases, and 6 bases lay outside the gene matches. The CDR3 is 15 residues long. Germline V gene lookup returns CDR1 SNHLY and CDR2 FYNNEI. This CDR3 is CASSRLADGTDTQYF. The DNA for the CDR3 is TGTGCCAGCAGTCGACTAGCCGATGGCACAGATACGCAGTATTTT.

The J gene is TRBJ2-2, the V gene TRBV2; 10 bases map to TRBD1. This CDR3 region has 15 residues. V was pared by 7 bases and J by 7 bases, with 9 bases of the junction left unmatched. Germline CDR1 SNHLY, CDR2 FYNNEI. The CDR3, as DNA: TGTGCCAGCACCCCAGGACAGGGGGATGGCGGGGAGCTGTTTTTT. It is translated as CASTPGQGDGGELFF. The complete variable domain, with remaining parts taken from reference TRBV2 and TRBJ2-2, reads EPEVTQTPSHQVTQMGQEVILRCVPISNHLYFYWYRQILGQKVEFLVSFYNNEISEKSEIFDDQFSVERPDGSNFTLKIRSTKLEDSAMYFCASTPGQGDGGELFFGEGSRLTVL.

This chain links TRBV19 with TRBJ2-5; 8 bases align to TRBD2. The junction had 2 bases not matched to a gene; V was cut back by 0 bases and J by 2 bases. The CDR3 totals 15 residues. Germline V gene sequence: CDR1 LNHDA, CDR2 SQIVND (reference sequence). The CDR3 sequence is CASSIESSGQETQYF. In nucleotides, the CDR3 is TGTGCCAGTAGTATAGAATCTAGCGGGCAAGAGACCCAGTACTTC.

The V and J genes are TRBV14 and TRBJ1-2, with D possibly matching TRBD1 (5 bases). Deletions cut 1 base from V and 3 bases from J, with 9 bases between. CDR3 length equals 14 residues. CDR1 and CDR2 from the germline V gene are SGHDN and FVKESK. The CDR3 DNA reads as TGTGCCAGCAGCCAAGCTTTAGGGGACTATGGCTACACCTTC. This codes for CASSQALGDYGYTF.

This clone was seen just once. The rearrangement joins TRBV5-1 to TRBJ2-1; possibly TRBD1 for D (5 bases). CDR1 and CDR2 (germline): SGHRS, YFSETQ. Between the trimmed V and J ends, which lost 5 bases and 2 bases, there was a span of 14 bases. The CDR3 is 15 residues long. The CDR3 sequence: CASRYDSYTYNEQFF. CDR3 nucleotide sequence: TGCGCCAGCAGATATGACAGCTATACCTACAATGAGCAGTTCTTC.

This clone was seen a single time. This chain connects TRBV9 to TRBJ1-3, with TRBD1 matching 7 bases. In germline, CDR1 is SGDLS, CDR2 YYNGEE. J gave up 2 bases and V 0 bases, and 2 bases lay outside the gene matches. The CDR3 contains 15 residues. CDR3 region: CASSVATGAGNTIYF. The CDR3, as DNA: TGTGCCAGCAGCGTAGCTACAGGGGCTGGAAACACCATATATTTT. The whole variable domain, filled in from reference TRBV9 and TRBJ1-3, reads DSGVTQTPKHLITATGQRVTLRCSPRSGDLSVYWYQQSLDQGLQFLIQYYNGEERAKGNILERFSAQQFPDLHSELNLSSLELGDSALYFCASSVATGAGNTIYFGEGSWLTVV.

This clone was recorded only once. The chain employs TRBV11-3 and TRBJ2-1; 7 bases line up with TRBD1. Germline V gene lookup returns CDR1 SGHNT and CDR2 YENEEA. J was trimmed by 9 bases and V by 5 bases; bases with no gene match: 7. The CDR3 spans 13 residues. CDR3 amino acids: CASSQGVTGEQFF. For the CDR3, the DNA is TGTGCCAGCAGCCAGGGGGTTACGGGTGAGCAGTTCTTC.

This clone was observed a handful of times. The rearrangement joins TRBV5-6 to TRBJ1-5; D is undetermined. Trimming pared 0 bases from V and 7 bases from J, leaving 5 bases between. CDR3 size: 12 residues. CDR1 SGHDT and CDR2 YYEEEE come from the germline V gene. The CDR3 region is CASSLAGQPQHF. In nucleotides, the CDR3 is TGTGCCAGCAGCTTGGCCGGGCAGCCCCAGCATTTT. Together with reference TRBV5-6 and TRBJ1-5, the CDR3 gives the full variable domain: DAGVTQSPTHLIKTRGQQVTLRCSPKSGHDTVSWYQQALGQGPQFIFQYYEEEERQRGNFPDRFSGHQFPNYSSELNVNALLLGDSALYLCASSLAGQPQHFGDGTRLSIL.

The chain uses TRBV18 and TRBJ1-5, with D possibly being TRBD1 (5 bases). CDR3 length equals 15 residues. Germline V CDR1 and CDR2: KGHSH, LQKENI. With 2 bases removed from V and 7 bases from J, the gap between germline ends came to 15 bases. CDR3 in DNA: TGTGCCAGCTCACCATTTGAAGGGGTGGACCAGCCCCAGCATTTT. Its translation is CASSPFEGVDQPQHF.